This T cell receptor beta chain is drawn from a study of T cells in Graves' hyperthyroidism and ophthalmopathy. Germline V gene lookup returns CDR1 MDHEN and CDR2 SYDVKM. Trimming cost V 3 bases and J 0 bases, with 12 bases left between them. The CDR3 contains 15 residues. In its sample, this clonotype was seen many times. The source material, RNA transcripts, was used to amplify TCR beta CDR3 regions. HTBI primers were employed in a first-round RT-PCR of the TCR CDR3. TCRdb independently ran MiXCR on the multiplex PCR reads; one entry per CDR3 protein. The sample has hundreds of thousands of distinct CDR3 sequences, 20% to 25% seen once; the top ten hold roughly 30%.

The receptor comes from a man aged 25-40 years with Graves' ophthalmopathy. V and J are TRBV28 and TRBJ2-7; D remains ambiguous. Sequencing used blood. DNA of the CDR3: TGTGCCAGCAGTTTGGCGCAGTATTACTCCTACGAGCAGTACTTC. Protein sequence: CASSLAQYYSYEQYF.